Each of the 29 T cell receptor beta chains below was sequenced from the same sample in a study of T cells after yellow fever vaccination (dated by TCRdb to the late 2010s). Library prep was done by 5' RACE. This sample was sequenced with an Illumina HiSeq 2500. TCRdb trimmed public reads at Q25 via fastp, called clones via MiXCR and kept in-frame beta chains. Rows matching on CDR3 protein sequence are summarized as one entry with the most common DNA and genes. The sample includes hundreds of thousands of distinct CDR3 sequences, with approximately 15% observed a single time. The ten largest clonotypes hold roughly 13% of the sample. What the treatment or condition label conveys for this sample: live attenuated yellow fever vaccine strain. This specimen consisted of PBMCs, obtained on the day of the yellow fever booster vaccination. These receptors were collected from a man younger than 40 who received the YFV17D yellow fever vaccine.

This sequence joins TRBV6-2 or TRBV6-3 and TRBJ2-1; D is undetermined. Germline V gene data show CDR1 as MNHEY and CDR2 as SVGEGT. This CDR3 has 15 amino acids. Trimming took off 2 bases at V and 3 bases at J, with 11 bases between the two ends. The CDR3 DNA reads TGTGCCAGCAGTTACAGGAGTGGCAGCTACAATGAGCAGTTCTTC. This gives the protein CASSYRSGSYNEQFF.

This clonotype has just a few counts. The chain carries TRBV5-1 and TRBJ1-3; no firm D call. Trimming pared 4 bases from V and 1 base from J, leaving 6 bases between. The length of the CDR3 is 13 residues. CDR1 and CDR2 from the germline V gene are SGHRS and YFSETQ. CDR3 DNA: TGCGCCAGCAGCGATCAATCTGGAAACACCATATATTTT. This gives the protein CASSDQSGNTIYF.

This clonotype appeared a few times. V usage is TRBV29-1 and J usage is TRBJ2-3; D is perhaps TRBD1 (6 bases). The CDR3 runs 18 residues. Between the trimmed V and J ends, which lost 5 bases and 2 bases, there was a span of 26 bases. Germline loops: CDR1 SQVTM, CDR2 ANQGSEA. The CDR3 region has the DNA TGCAGCGTTCTGGACAGAGGCTTCACCTTCCAAAACACAGATACGCAGTATTTT. This gives the protein CSVLDRGFTFQNTDTQYF.

This clonotype was observed a handful of times. Germline and junction disagree at one end, which may indicate a read error. The gene calls are TRBV12-3 or TRBV12-4 and TRBJ1-1; TRBD1 is a possible D gene (6 bases). The CDR3 is made up of 15 amino acids. CDR3 sequence reads: CATSRGTRTNTEAFF. The CDR3 DNA reads TGTGCCACCAGTAGGGGGACGCGTACGAACACTGAAGCTTTCTTT.

This clonotype was observed a handful of times. The chain has TRBV5-1 and TRBJ2-1; 10 positions match TRBD2. The V segment lost 3 bases and the J segment 7 bases; nucleotides outside the gene matches: 16. The germline V gene has CDR1 SGHRS and CDR2 YFSETQ. This CDR3 spans 18 amino acids. CDR3 region: CASSSAILAGGLGNEQFF. The CDR3, as DNA: TGCGCCAGCAGCTCCGCTATTTTAGCGGGAGGTTTGGGAAATGAGCAGTTCTTC.

This clonotype occurred many times. This chain uses TRBV29-1 with TRBJ2-5; no clear D. This CDR3 has 11 residues. Germline loops: CDR1 SQVTM, CDR2 ANQGSEA. V shed 3 bases and J shed 7 bases, with 9 bases lying between them. DNA for the CDR3: TGCAGCGTTGACTGGGTGGGGACCCAGTACTTC. It codes for CSVDWVGTQYF. The entire variable domain, with the rest obtained from reference TRBV29-1 and TRBJ2-5, is as follows: SAVISQKPSRDICQRGTSLTIQCQVDSQVTMMFWYRQQPGQSLTLIATANQGSEATYESGFVIDKFPISRPNLTFSTLTVSNMSPEDSSIYLCSVDWVGTQYFGPGTRLLVL.

This clonotype was seen only a few times. The rearrangement links TRBV5-1 to TRBJ2-3; TRBD2 matches at 10 bases. Germline-derived CDR1 and CDR2 are SGHRS and YFSETQ. The CDR3 contains 15 residues. V was clipped by 6 bases and J by 3 bases; unmatched bases: 7. The CDR3 bases are TGCGCCAGCAAAGTCGCTAGCGGGAGAACAGATACGCAGTATTTT. Translated, it gives CASKVASGRTDTQYF. Based on the CDR3 plus reference TRBV5-1 and TRBJ2-3, the full variable domain is KAGVTQTPRYLIKTRGQQVTLSCSPISGHRSVSWYQQTPGQGLQFLFEYFSETQRNKGNFPGRFSGRQFSNSRSEMNVSTLELGDSALYLCASKVASGRTDTQYFGPGTRLTVL.

CDR3 in amino acids: CASSLWAPSTDTQYF. The CDR3 coding sequence is TGTGCCAGCAGCTTATGGGCCCCTAGCACAGATACGCAGTATTTT. The chain carries TRBV5-5 and TRBJ2-3; D gene unclear. V lost 2 bases and J 0 bases, leaving 10 bases between the germline ends. The V gene's germline CDR1 is SGHKS and CDR2 YYEKEE (reference sequence). The length of the CDR3 is 15 residues. Full variable domain (missing parts from reference TRBV5-5 and TRBJ2-3): DAGVTQSPTHLIKTRGQQVTLRCSPISGHKSVSWYQQVLGQGPQFIFQYYEKEERGRGNFPDRFSARQFPNYSSELNVNALLLGDSALYLCASSLWAPSTDTQYFGPGTRLTVL.

The chain combines TRBV3-1 with TRBJ1-4; perhaps TRBD1 as D (6 bases). The CDR3 sequence is 14 residues long. Germline lookup yields CDR1 LGHDT and CDR2 YNNKEL (reference sequence). Trimming cost V 5 bases and J 10 bases, with 17 bases left between them. This CDR3 reads CASSYRGPAVKLFF. CDR3 DNA sequence: TGTGCCAGCAGCTACCGGGGGCCGGCGGTAAAACTGTTTTTT.

This clonotype was found a few times. The chain carries TRBV20-1 and TRBJ2-4, with 10 bases that match TRBD1. The junction had 3 bases not matched to a gene; V was cut back by 6 bases and J by 4 bases. The CDR3 extends over 13 amino acids. CDR1 and CDR2 (germline): DFQATT, SNEGSKA (reference sequence). As DNA, the CDR3 is TGCAGTGCCGGGACAGGGGATAAAAACATTCAGTACTTC. The encoded protein is CSAGTGDKNIQYF.

This clonotype was recorded a few times. The V and J genes are TRBV10-2 and TRBJ2-5; a weak D match, TRBD2 (5 bases). This CDR3 region has 14 residues. Germline CDR1 and CDR2: WSHSY and SAAADI. Trimming took off 6 bases at V and 1 base at J, with 12 bases between the two ends. CDR3 protein: CASSGILPQETQYF. CDR3 sequence (DNA): TGCGCCAGCAGCGGGATACTACCCCAAGAGACCCAGTACTTC.

This clonotype was seen a handful of times. The chain links TRBV6-1 to TRBJ2-3; 8 positions agree with TRBD1. The CDR3 covers 18 residues. V lost 6 bases and J lost 0; bases outside the gene matches: 14. Per germline, CDR1 MNHNS and CDR2 SASEGT. In DNA, the CDR3 is TGTGCCAGCAGAAAGACAGGGGCCCGTGGTAGGAGCACAGATACGCAGTATTTT. It is translated as CASRKTGARGRSTDTQYF.

This clonotype was seen repeatedly, ten times or more. V gene TRBV12-3 or TRBV12-4 combines with J gene TRBJ2-1, with 8 bases identical to TRBD2. With 6 bases clipped from V and 1 base from J, the junction kept 8 bases outside the gene matches. The CDR3 spans 16 residues. The DNA of the CDR3 is TGTGCCAGCAGCGTATCGGGAGGGGGGTCCTACAATGAGCAGTTCTTC. Encoded protein: CASSVSGGGSYNEQFF.

In its sample, this clonotype was seen a few times. The chain couples TRBV11-2 to TRBJ2-4, with D uncertain. This CDR3 spans 13 amino acids. CDR1 and CDR2 from the germline V gene are SGHAT and FQNNGV. Trimming cost V 1 base and J 6 bases, with 7 bases left between them. The CDR3 nucleotides read TGTGCCAGCAGCTTAGCACACCCAAACATTCAGTACTTC. Protein: CASSLAHPNIQYF. Complete variable domain (other parts from reference TRBV11-2 and TRBJ2-4): EAGVAQSPRYKIIEKRQSVAFWCNPISGHATLYWYQQILGQGPKLLIQFQNNGVVDDSQLPKDRFSAERLKGVDSTLKIQPAKLEDSAVYLCASSLAHPNIQYFGAGTRLSVL.

This chain links TRBV7-8 with TRBJ1-5; D unresolved. V was cut by 1 base and J by 0 bases, with 10 bases left in between. In germline, CDR1 is SGHVS, CDR2 FQNEAQ. This CDR3 comprises 16 residues. This chain's CDR3 is CASSLGSVHSNQPQHF. CDR3 sequence (DNA): TGTGCCAGCAGCTTAGGGTCCGTCCATAGCAATCAGCCCCAGCATTTT.

This chain uses TRBV7-8 with TRBJ2-5, with TRBD2 matching over 8 bases. The CDR3 is 14 residues long. Trimming took 2 bases from V and 4 from J; bases not matched to a gene: 3. Germline V CDR1 and CDR2: SGHVS, FQNEAQ. The CDR3 DNA is TGTGCCAGCAGCTTACCGGCGGGAGGAGAGACCCAGTACTTC. Residues: CASSLPAGGETQYF.

This clonotype was recorded a few times. The V gene is TRBV6-1, the J gene TRBJ2-3, with 7 bases lining up with TRBD1. Germline V gene lookup returns CDR1 MNHNS and CDR2 SASEGT. The CDR3 is 14 residues long. The trim removed 6 bases at V and 2 bases at J, leaving 5 bases unmatched. CDR3 loop: CASSGTEVTDTQYF. CDR3 in DNA: TGTGCCAGCAGCGGGACAGAAGTCACAGATACGCAGTATTTT.

In this sample, this clonotype turned up a few times. The CDR3, as DNA: TGTGCCAGCTCACCTTCCTTCCAGTCTAGCACAGATACGCAGTATTTT. Translating it yields CASSPSFQSSTDTQYF. The genes are TRBV18 and TRBJ2-3; D is unresolved. V lost 3 bases, J lost 0 bases, and 13 bases lay in between. The germline V gene has CDR1 KGHSH and CDR2 LQKENI. This CDR3 region has 16 residues.

The genes are TRBV5-1 and TRBJ1-1; D ambiguous. The germline V gene has CDR1 SGHRS and CDR2 YFSETQ. The CDR3 runs 16 residues. Trimming removed 0 bases at V and 1 base at J, with 13 bases between. The CDR3 sequence is CASSLAQTVWNTEAFF. CDR3 bases: TGCGCCAGCAGCTTGGCCCAGACGGTTTGGAACACTGAAGCTTTCTTT.

V gene TRBV27 combines with J gene TRBJ2-7; D is ambiguous. Germline CDR1 and CDR2: MNHEY and SMNVEV (reference sequence). Trimming stripped 0 bases from V and 2 bases from J, with 11 bases between. The CDR3 has 15 residues. The CDR3 DNA reads TGTGCCAGCAGTTTATCGAGAGTCGGTACCTACGAGCAGTACTTC. Its protein product is CASSLSRVGTYEQYF.

This clonotype has ten or more counts. DNA for the CDR3: TGCAGTGCTAAGACAGGGTTATACGAGCAGTACTTC. This sequence encodes CSAKTGLYEQYF. The chain joins TRBV20-1 to TRBJ2-7; 7 bases are a match to TRBD1. V was pared by 4 bases and J by 4 bases, with 4 bases of the junction left unmatched. This CDR3 has 12 residues. Germline loops: CDR1 DFQATT, CDR2 SNEGSKA (reference sequence).

The sample holds a few counts of this clonotype. The J gene is TRBJ2-2, the V gene TRBV7-2; D is possibly TRBD2 (5 bases). Germline CDR1 reads SGHTA; CDR2 reads FQGNSA. V lost 5 bases, J lost 7 bases, and 17 bases lay in between. There are 15 residues in the CDR3. The DNA for the CDR3 is TGTGCCAGCAGCCCCGGGATGGCGGGCCTCGGGGAGCTGTTTTTT. As protein: CASSPGMAGLGELFF.

This sequence joins TRBV5-4 and TRBJ2-1; 13 bases fit TRBD2. Germline CDR1 SGHNT, CDR2 YYREEE (reference sequence). The CDR3 consists of 15 residues. Trimming at V came to 1 base and at J to 11 bases, leaving 6 bases not matched to a gene. CDR3 in amino acids: CASSLRLAGGLKQFF. The CDR3 nucleotides are TGTGCCAGCAGCTTGAGACTAGCGGGAGGACTAAAGCAGTTCTTC.

The chain joins TRBV20-1 to TRBJ2-7; D uncertain. V dropped 6 bases and J dropped 3 bases, with 15 bases sitting between them. The CDR3 has 13 residues. The germline CDR1 and CDR2 sequences are DFQATT and SNEGSKA (reference sequence). For the CDR3, the DNA is TGCAGTGCCCTGACACTCAACTACTACGAGCAGTACTTC. It yields the protein CSALTLNYYEQYF.

This chain joins TRBV10-3 and TRBJ1-5, with D perhaps TRBD1 (6 bases). Between the trimmed V and J ends, which lost 4 bases and 7 bases, there was a span of 8 bases. The CDR3 runs 12 residues. The V gene's germline CDR1 is ENHRY and CDR2 SYGVKD. The CDR3 nucleotides read TGTGCCATCAGTGCAGGGGACCAGCCCCAGCATTTT. Its translation is CAISAGDQPQHF.

The chain joins TRBV5-8 to TRBJ2-2; a possible D gene is TRBD2 (6 bases). Germline V gene data show CDR1 as SGHTS and CDR2 as YDEGEE. The V and J ends lost 10 bases and 6 bases respectively, with 13 bases between them. The CDR3 sequence is 12 residues long. The CDR3 DNA follows: TGTGCCCTCATGCGGGGCCCCGGGGAGCTGTTTTTT. It yields the protein CALMRGPGELFF.

The V and J genes are TRBV5-1 and TRBJ2-7; D is possibly TRBD1 (5 bases). The CDR3 is 16 residues long. Germline CDR1 is SGHRS and CDR2 is YFSETQ. Between the trimmed V and J ends, which lost 4 bases and 2 bases, there was a span of 19 bases. CDR3 loop: CASSVDRPELPYEQYF. In nucleotides, the CDR3 is TGCGCCAGCAGCGTAGACAGACCCGAACTCCCCTACGAGCAGTACTTC.

This clonotype turned up a few times. The chain couples TRBV6-1 to TRBJ2-4, with TRBD1 matching 9 bases. Trimming took 6 bases from V and 8 from J; bases not matched to a gene: 14. This CDR3 spans 16 amino acids. CDR1 and CDR2 (germline): MNHNS, SASEGT. The CDR3 nucleotides read TGTGCCAGCAGCCCAAATCGAGGGACAGGGTGGGACATTCAGTACTTC. Translated: CASSPNRGTGWDIQYF.

V and J are TRBV7-2 and TRBJ2-7; D is unresolved. This CDR3 is built from 15 residues. V lost 0 bases and J 5 bases, leaving 14 bases between the germline ends. Germline assignment: CDR1 SGHTA and CDR2 FQGNSA. Here the CDR3 DNA reads TGTGCCAGCAGCTTAGCAGCTCGGAGAGGCCACGAGCAGTACTTC. Amino acid sequence: CASSLAARRGHEQYF.